The T cell receptor (beta chain) under discussion was sequenced for a study of blood T cell repertoires in COVID-19 (dated by TCRdb to the early 2020s). Broadly, across the study: The collaborator samples originated in the United States, Italy and Spain and spanned the acute and convalescent phases of COVID-19. The samples were drawn from the first 160 participants of the ongoing ImmuneRACE study and from under 1,500 subjects provided by 6 global collaborators. The sample metadata nearly always contained a de-identified subject ID, COVID-19 status, age in years and sex. Subjects who had been exposed to COVID-19, were actively infected with it, or had recovered from it provided the deeply sampled blood TCRbeta repertoires that made up the dataset. The prospective study material was composed of cDNA or gDNA derived from T cells, B-cell-depleted T cells, or PBMCs. Where available, HLA class I and class II types were taken from metadata supplied by the sample provider and were not determined by assay-based typing. The repertoires were released in a freely available public database intended as a resource for research on the immune response to SARS-CoV-2. The study at large found these results: The quantity of clinical and demographic metadata differed by source and by participant and was supplied without curation.

Details on this clone: What this receptor recognizes is not known. No per-base quality is available; no much larger clone lies one base away. The sample carries other DNA sequences with the same CDR3.

TCRbeta CDR3 regions were amplified from genomic DNA using the immunoSEQ Assay, a bias-controlled multiplex PCR. The authors processed their data as follows. The number of nucleated cells in each sample was estimated from the amplification of reference gene primers within the assay. Sequence reads were collapsed and filtered to measure the absolute abundance of every unique TCRbeta CDR3 rearrangement. Productive Simpson clonality was computed per sample as the square root of Simpson's diversity index over productive rearrangements. This is the immuneACCESS table as TCRdb keeps it, with only in-frame sequences that have V and J called. A part of the clones is gone; compared with another copy, unresolved V genes explain less than half, and the rest is unexplained. That table gives V, J and clone size, and the DNA gave D and trimming. In this sample the table shows under 300,000 clones, 60% to 75% of which occur a single time. Of the sample, around 3.2% falls within the top ten clones.

The collaborating institutions used their own protocols to collect whole blood in K2EDTA tubes. For TCRbeta analysis, collaborator samples were shipped as frozen whole blood, as isolated PBMCs, or as DNA extracted from either sample type. The CDR3 measures 12 amino acids from cysteine to phenylalanine. This entry keeps only the CDR3 DNA: 36 bases, framed from base 1. The junction carries 10 bases between V and J, which are trimmed by 6 bases and 5 bases respectively. As encoded in the germline V gene, CDR1 is KGHSH while CDR2 is LQKENI. Sequencing was carried out using peripheral blood. The clonotype comes from a woman aged 80 or over with acute or convalescent COVID-19. The chain links TRBV18 with TRBJ1-2; the D segment could be TRBD1, given 5 matching bases. The CDR3 in this case is CASSPQGYGYTF. The sequence in DNA is TGTGCCAGCTCCCCTCAGGGATATGGCTACACCTTC. Supplemented by the reference TRBV18 and TRBJ1-2 proteins around the CDR3, the complete variable domain is NAGVMQNPRHLVRRRGQEARLRCSPMKGHSHVYWYRQLPEEGLKFMVYLQKENIIDESGMPKERFSAEFPKEGPSILRIQQVVRGDSAAYFCASSPQGYGYTFGSGTRLTVV.